These 23 T cell receptor beta chains were sequenced from one sample in a study of early T cells in non-severe SARS-CoV-2 infection. One entry per CDR3 protein results from TCRdb running MiXCR on the 5' RACE reads. Seen here are tens of thousands of distinct CDR3 sequences, around 12% observed once, and the top ten hold less than 6%. Sequenced material: whole blood. All receptors derive from an adult who was a healthcare worker with PCR-confirmed SARS-CoV-2 infection or an uninfected control (not recorded which).

The sample holds many counts of this clonotype. This chain links TRBV18 with TRBJ2-2; D not resolved. Germline V CDR1 and CDR2: KGHSH, LQKENI. Trimming left V 0 bases short and J 0 bases short, with 8 bases between. This CDR3 region has 16 residues. CDR3 nucleotides: TGTGCCAGCTCACCACCTTCCCTCACGAACACCGGGGAGCTGTTTTTT. Residues: CASSPPSLTNTGELFF.

The table lists this clonotype with a few counts. This chain uses TRBV28 with TRBJ2-7; D is ambiguous. CDR1 and CDR2 (germline): MDHEN, SYDVKM. The CDR3 is 12 amino acids. V was pared by 2 bases and J by 3 bases, with 5 bases between. This chain's CDR3 is CASSLPYYEQYF. As DNA, the CDR3 is TGTGCCAGCAGTTTACCGTACTACGAGCAGTACTTC.

This clonotype was seen more than once but under ten times. This chain links TRBV29-1 with TRBJ2-7, with 8 bases matching TRBD2. With 7 bases clipped from V and 7 bases from J, the junction kept 6 bases outside the gene matches. Germline CDR1 is SQVTM and CDR2 is ANQGSEA. This CDR3 comprises 11 residues. The CDR3: CSAPAGGEQYF. CDR3 bases: TGCAGCGCCCCGGCGGGAGGAGAGCAGTACTTC.

This clonotype was seen at least ten times. Here the CDR3 DNA reads TGTGCCAGCTCGCGGGACGACAGCTCCTACGAGCAGTACTTC. This translates into CASSRDDSSYEQYF. This chain connects TRBV18 to TRBJ2-7, with TRBD2 as a possible D gene (6 bases). There are 14 residues in the CDR3. The germline V gene has CDR1 KGHSH and CDR2 LQKENI. V was trimmed by 6 bases and J by 0 bases, leaving 12 bases between them.

The genes are TRBV12-3 or TRBV12-4 and TRBJ2-1; a possible D gene is TRBD2 (6 bases). The CDR3 extends over 16 amino acids. V dropped 7 bases and J dropped 0 bases, with 16 bases sitting between them. The CDR3 sequence is CASNKRGENSYNEQFF. CDR3 nucleotide sequence: TGTGCCAGCAATAAGCGCGGGGAGAACTCCTACAATGAGCAGTTCTTC.

This clonotype was counted only a few times. V is TRBV7-2 and J is TRBJ2-1; D is ambiguous. This CDR3 contains 12 residues. The V and J ends lost 1 base and 6 bases respectively, with 4 bases between them. Germline V gene lookup returns CDR1 SGHTA and CDR2 FQGNSA. CDR3 sequence (DNA): TGTGCCAGCAGCTTAGTACCCAATGAGCAGTTCTTC. Encoded protein: CASSLVPNEQFF.

Comments on this clonotype: This clone may be a read error of a much larger clone one base away. J is TRBJ2-1 and V is TRBV20-1; TRBD2 matches 13 bases. Germline V gives CDR1 DFQATT, CDR2 SNEGSKA (reference sequence). This CDR3 is built from 16 residues. CDR3 bases: TGCGGTGCTAGAGATCCCCGGACTAGCGGGAGCAATGAGCAGTTCTTC. This encodes CGARDPRTSGSNEQFF.

This clonotype turned up a few times. V gene TRBV19 combines with J gene TRBJ2-1; D unclear. The CDR3 contains 16 residues. Germline V gives CDR1 LNHDA, CDR2 SQIVND (reference sequence). V lost 4 bases, J lost 1 base, and 14 bases lay in between. CDR3 sequence (DNA): TGTGCCAGTAGTACCTTGTCGGCCCGGTCCTACAATGAGCAGTTCTTC. Protein: CASSTLSARSYNEQFF.

In DNA form, the CDR3 reads TGTGCCAGCAGCGACGGCGGGACAGGGAATTACAATGAGCAGTTCTTC. Amino acids: CASSDGGTGNYNEQFF. The chain is built from TRBV5-6 and TRBJ2-1; the match to TRBD1 covers 9 bases. The germline CDR1 and CDR2 sequences are SGHDT and YYEEEE. CDR3 size: 16 residues. Trimming took 4 bases from V and 4 from J; bases not matched to a gene: 9.

The chain is built from TRBV20-1 and TRBJ2-7; 8 bases are shared with TRBD2. The CDR3 covers 15 residues. J gave up 0 bases and V 0 bases, and 4 bases lay outside the gene matches. Germline CDR1 DFQATT, CDR2 SNEGSKA (reference sequence). CDR3 coding DNA: TGCAGTGCTAGAGATTCGGGGGGGACCTCCTACGAGCAGTACTTC. The encoded protein is CSARDSGGTSYEQYF.

The V gene is TRBV4-3, the J gene TRBJ1-1, with a possible D match to TRBD1 (5 bases). CDR1 and CDR2 (germline): LGHNA, YSLEER. Trimming removed 5 bases at V and 4 bases at J, with 14 bases between. CDR3 length equals 14 residues. The CDR3 DNA is TGCGCCAGCAGCGTTGGGGGGATAGCCACTGAAGCTTTCTTT. Translation gives CASSVGGIATEAFF.

The chain carries TRBV14 and TRBJ2-3; D is unclear. The CDR3 is 12 residues long. Trimming shortened V by 3 bases and J by 6 bases, and 7 bases separated the two germline ends. The germline CDR1 and CDR2 sequences are SGHDN and FVKESK. As DNA, the CDR3 is TGTGCCAGCAGCCACCTCACGGATACGCAGTATTTT. Translating gives CASSHLTDTQYF.

The chain employs TRBV5-8 and TRBJ2-3, with D perhaps TRBD2 (5 bases). CDR3 length: 14 residues. V was pared by 0 bases and J by 4 bases, with 9 bases between. CDR1 and CDR2 from the germline V gene are SGHTS and YDEGEE. The CDR3 is CASSLDSASDTQYF. CDR3 nucleotides: TGTGCCAGCAGCTTGGATAGCGCCTCAGATACGCAGTATTTT.

This clonotype was counted ten times or more. This chain links TRBV29-1 with TRBJ2-5; 12 bases fit TRBD2. V was clipped by 7 bases and J by 6 bases; unmatched bases: 3. CDR3 length equals 12 residues. Looked up from germline, CDR1 is SQVTM and CDR2 is ANQGSEA. The CDR3 DNA reads as TGCAGCGCCAGGACTAGCGGGAAGACCCAGTACTTC. It specifies CSARTSGKTQYF.

This clonotype has just a few counts. The chain is built from TRBV6-1 and TRBJ2-7; 7 nucleotides agree with TRBD1. Trimming removed 2 bases from V and 3 bases from J; junction bases left unmatched: 10. The germline CDR1 and CDR2 sequences are MNHNS and SASEGT. The CDR3 extends over 16 amino acids. The CDR3 DNA reads as TGTGCCAGCAGTGAATCTGGACAGGTGTGGAGCTACGAGCAGTACTTC. Amino acids: CASSESGQVWSYEQYF.

This clonotype was detected many times. The chain couples TRBV6-2 or TRBV6-3 to TRBJ2-1; D remains unclear. Germline V gene data show CDR1 as MNHEY and CDR2 as SVGEGT. There are 13 residues in the CDR3. V lost 6 bases to trimming and J lost 6 bases, with 12 bases between them. The CDR3 nucleotides read TGTGCCAGCAGGCCCTCTAGTGCCAATGAGCAGTTCTTC. Encoded protein: CASRPSSANEQFF.

The rearrangement links TRBV7-9 to TRBJ2-2, with unresolved D. Trimming left V 4 bases short and J 4 bases short, with 7 bases between. CDR1 is SEHNR and CDR2 is FQNEAQ in the germline V gene (reference sequence). CDR3 length: 13 residues. The CDR3 region has the DNA TGTGCCAGCAGCTCCTCGATCACCGGGGAGCTGTTTTTT. Its protein is CASSSSITGELFF.

This chain links TRBV12-3 or TRBV12-4 with TRBJ2-7; 11 bases are a match to TRBD2. This CDR3 has 15 residues. V was pared by 1 base and J by 4 bases, with 3 bases of the junction left unmatched. The CDR3 loop is CASSLGASGGYEQYF. CDR3 nucleotides: TGTGCCAGCAGTTTAGGGGCTAGCGGGGGGTACGAGCAGTACTTC.

This clonotype was seen many times. The chain employs TRBV12-3 or TRBV12-4 and TRBJ2-4, with D tentatively TRBD1 (5 bases). The CDR3 has 14 amino acids. V lost 7 bases and J lost 8, with 18 bases in between. The CDR3: CASKGPRAYDIQYF. The CDR3 coding sequence is TGTGCCAGCAAAGGCCCCAGGGCCTATGACATTCAGTACTTC.

This chain links TRBV29-1 with TRBJ1-1, with D perhaps TRBD1 (6 bases). V was cut by 7 bases and J by 2 bases, with 14 bases left in between. This CDR3 is 13 amino acids long. Per germline, CDR1 SQVTM and CDR2 ANQGSEA. The CDR3 coding sequence is TGCAGCGGCGGTGGGGGGCTTAACACTGAAGCTTTCTTT. It encodes CSGGGGLNTEAFF.

This clonotype was counted only a few times. The V and J genes are TRBV20-1 and TRBJ1-2; D gene uncertain. The CDR3 spans 13 residues. Germline V CDR1 and CDR2: DFQATT, SNEGSKA (reference sequence). The V end lost 0 bases, the J end lost 8 bases, and 13 bases lay between the germline ends. The DNA of the CDR3 is TGCAGTGCTAGAGATCAAGACCCTGGCGGCTACACCTTC. This codes for CSARDQDPGGYTF.

A few counts support this clonotype. V is TRBV20-1 and J is TRBJ2-5; 8 bases line up with TRBD1. This CDR3 has 13 residues. Germline trimming cut 5 bases from V and 3 bases from J; bases unmatched to any gene: 5. CDR1 and CDR2 (germline): DFQATT, SNEGSKA (reference sequence). The CDR3 DNA sequence: TGCAGTGCTGCATGGACAGGGAAAGAGACCCAGTACTTC. Residues: CSAAWTGKETQYF.

V is TRBV2 and J is TRBJ1-6; D is undetermined. This CDR3 spans 14 amino acids. Germline V lookup: CDR1 SNHLY, CDR2 FYNNEI. Trimming stripped 8 bases from V and 7 bases from J, with 15 bases between. CDR3 in amino acids: CASVSAKDNSPLHF. The CDR3 nucleotides read TGTGCCAGCGTATCGGCTAAGGACAATTCACCCCTCCACTTT.